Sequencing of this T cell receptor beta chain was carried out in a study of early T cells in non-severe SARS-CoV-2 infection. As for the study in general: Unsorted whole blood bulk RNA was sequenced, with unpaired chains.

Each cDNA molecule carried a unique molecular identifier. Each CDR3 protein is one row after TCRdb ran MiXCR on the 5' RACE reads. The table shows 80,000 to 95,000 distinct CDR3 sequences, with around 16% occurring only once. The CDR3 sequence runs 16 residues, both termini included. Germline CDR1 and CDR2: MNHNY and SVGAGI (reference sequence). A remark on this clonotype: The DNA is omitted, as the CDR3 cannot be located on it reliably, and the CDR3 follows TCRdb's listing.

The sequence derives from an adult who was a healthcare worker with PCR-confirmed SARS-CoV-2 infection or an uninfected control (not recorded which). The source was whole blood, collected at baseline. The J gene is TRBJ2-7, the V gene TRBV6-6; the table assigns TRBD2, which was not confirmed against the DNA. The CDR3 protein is CASSTSDRDSSYEQYF.